The 24 T cell receptor beta chains reported below all come from one sample, sequenced in a study of T cells in Graves' hyperthyroidism and ophthalmopathy. From RNA transcripts, TCR beta CDR3 regions were amplified. TCR CDR3 regions were first amplified by RT-PCR with HTBI primers. One entry per CDR3 protein, called by TCRdb with MiXCR from the multiplex PCR reads. The sample yields around 600,000 distinct CDR3 sequences, roughly 15% seen once. Specimen: blood. These receptors all come from a woman in her fifties or sixties with Graves' ophthalmopathy.

This clonotype was observed at least ten times. The V and J genes are TRBV11-3 and TRBJ2-7, with D unresolved. CDR1 is SGHNT and CDR2 is YENEEA in the germline V gene. Trimming stripped 6 bases from V and 5 bases from J, with 11 bases between. The length of the CDR3 is 12 residues. In nucleotides, the CDR3 is TGTGCCAGCAGTGATCTCATGCACGAGCAGTACTTC. Amino acids: CASSDLMHEQYF.

This clonotype has a single count. CDR3 amino acids: CASTGKQGNEKLFF. CDR3 in DNA: TGTGCCAGCACCGGGAAACAGGGGAACGAAAAACTGTTTTTT. This chain links TRBV25-1 with TRBJ1-4; 7 bases are shared with TRBD1. Germline loops: CDR1 MGHDK, CDR2 SYGVNS. This CDR3 has 14 amino acids. The J segment lost 8 bases and the V segment lost 7 bases, leaving 10 bases of the junction unmatched.

Many counts were recorded for this clonotype. This chain connects TRBV5-1 to TRBJ2-5, with 9 bases that match TRBD1. From germline, CDR1 is SGHRS and CDR2 YFSETQ. The CDR3 has 16 residues. J gave up 1 base and V 4 bases, and 8 bases lay outside the gene matches. DNA for the CDR3: TGCGCCAGCAGCCGGCGGGGACAGGGTACCCAAGAGACCCAGTACTTC. It encodes CASSRRGQGTQETQYF.

This clonotype was seen at least ten times. The chain links TRBV20-1 to TRBJ2-1; the D gene is possibly TRBD1 (6 bases). The CDR3 loop spans 16 amino acids. Germline V lookup: CDR1 DFQATT, CDR2 SNEGSKA (reference sequence). With 0 bases removed from V and 6 bases from J, the gap between germline ends came to 18 bases. The CDR3 sequence is CSAREDFTGYSNEQFF. CDR3 bases: TGCAGTGCTAGAGAAGATTTTACAGGGTATTCCAATGAGCAGTTCTTC.

This clonotype was seen repeatedly, ten times or more. J is TRBJ2-1 and V is TRBV20-1; perhaps D is TRBD1 or TRBD2 (6 bases each). V lost 8 bases, J lost 0 bases, and 20 bases lay in between. There are 16 residues in the CDR3. CDR1 is DFQATT, CDR2 SNEGSKA, per germline (reference sequence). The chain's CDR3 is CSLKDGGSSSYNEQFF. In DNA, the CDR3 is TGCAGTTTAAAGGACGGGGGCTCTAGCTCCTACAATGAGCAGTTCTTC.

This clonotype was found many times. The chain has TRBV24-1 and TRBJ2-1; 7 bases are shared with TRBD1. Per germline, CDR1 KGHDR and CDR2 SFDVKD. Germline trimming cut 4 bases from V and 6 bases from J; bases unmatched to any gene: 11. The CDR3 loop spans 16 amino acids. CDR3 bases: TGTGCCACCAGTGAAACGACAGGGAGAAGGGTCAATGAGCAGTTCTTC. Translation gives CATSETTGRRVNEQFF.

This clonotype showed up just a few times. The CDR3 coding sequence is TGTGCCAGCAACCTTAACCTAGCGCCTAGACACACAGATACGCAGTATTTT. Amino acids: CASNLNLAPRHTDTQYF. V usage is TRBV6-2 or TRBV6-3 and J usage is TRBJ2-3; D possibly corresponds to TRBD2 (6 bases). V was pared by 7 bases and J by 2 bases, with 22 bases between. In germline, CDR1 is MNHEY, CDR2 SVGEGT. The CDR3 is 17 residues long.

This clonotype came up many times. The chain has TRBV28 and TRBJ2-3, with 7 bases fitting TRBD2. The J segment lost 2 bases and the V segment lost 5 bases, leaving 7 bases of the junction unmatched. Germline lookup yields CDR1 MDHEN and CDR2 SYDVKM. The CDR3 spans 15 residues. The chain's CDR3 is CASSEASGITDTQYF. As DNA, the CDR3 is TGTGCCAGCAGTGAAGCTAGCGGAATCACAGATACGCAGTATTTT.

This clonotype was detected many times. The chain joins TRBV30 to TRBJ1-6; D uncertain. The CDR3 totals 14 residues. Trimming took 0 bases from V and 7 from J, leaving 10 bases between them. Germline V gene data show CDR1 as GTSNPN and CDR2 as SVGIG (reference sequence). The CDR3 sequence: CAWSVTQLNSPLHF. CDR3 DNA sequence: TGTGCCTGGAGTGTCACTCAACTCAATTCACCCCTCCACTTT.

This clonotype was counted between two and nine times. A clone one base away is much larger, so this may be a read error. The chain recombines TRBV6-1 with TRBJ2-7; D may be TRBD1 (5 bases). The CDR3 extends over 13 amino acids. Germline assignment: CDR1 MNHNS and CDR2 SASEGT. This CDR3 is CAGRAAVSYEQYF. CDR3 coding DNA: TGTGCCGGCAGGGCGGCGGTATCCTACGAGCAGTACTTC.

This clonotype was observed a handful of times. This chain uses TRBV30 with TRBJ2-3, with D unresolved. The germline V gene encodes CDR1 GTSNPN and CDR2 SVGIG (reference sequence). Trimming pared 0 bases from V and 0 bases from J, leaving 7 bases between. CDR3 length equals 14 residues. The CDR3 here is CAWSVKGSTDTQYF. DNA for the CDR3: TGTGCCTGGAGTGTAAAAGGTAGCACAGATACGCAGTATTTT.

Points on this clonotype: This may stem from a read error, because a much larger clone lies one nucleotide away. This chain links TRBV6-1 with TRBJ1-2, with 8 bases that match TRBD1. The V gene's germline CDR1 is MNHNS and CDR2 SASEGT. The CDR3 has 16 residues. The V gene end was trimmed by 8 bases and the J gene end by 5 bases; junction bases not matched to a gene: 16. In DNA form, the CDR3 reads TGTGCCAGCTACCAACTCAGGGGGCGCCAGCCATATGGCTACACCTTC. Protein sequence: CASYQLRGRQPYGYTF.

Points on this clonotype: At one boundary the junction diverges from the germline segment, which might be a read error. This chain connects TRBV5-1 to TRBJ2-7; D possibly uses TRBD1 or TRBD2 (5 bases each). The CDR3 length is 14 residues. Germline V gene sequence: CDR1 SGHRS, CDR2 YFSETQ. In DNA, the CDR3 is TGCGCCAGTGGCAGGGAGCCCCAAACCCACGAGCAGTGCTTC. Residues: CASGREPQTHEQCF.

This clonotype was detected many times. The genes are TRBV7-9 and TRBJ2-7; TRBD2 agrees at 9 bases. The V gene end was trimmed by 4 bases and the J gene end by 2 bases; junction bases not matched to a gene: 12. Germline CDR1 reads SEHNR; CDR2 reads FQNEAQ (reference sequence). This CDR3 has 17 amino acids. The CDR3 DNA is TGTGCCAGCAGCTCACCCCCGAGCGGGAGGCAACCCTACGAGCAGTACTTC. Amino acid sequence: CASSSPPSGRQPYEQYF.

This clonotype has a count of ten or more. CDR3 DNA sequence: TGTGCCAGCAGTTTAGCGAAAGGGGCGTACAATGAGCAGTTCTTC. It codes for CASSLAKGAYNEQFF. V usage is TRBV27 and J usage is TRBJ2-1; D is perhaps TRBD1 (5 bases). The V and J ends lost 2 bases and 4 bases respectively, with 12 bases between them. The germline V gene encodes CDR1 MNHEY and CDR2 SMNVEV (reference sequence). The CDR3 totals 15 residues.

There are many counts of this clonotype. This chain joins TRBV7-2 and TRBJ2-3; D is unclear. Germline CDR1 and CDR2: SGHTA and FQGNSA. V was cut by 4 bases and J by 4 bases, with 6 bases left in between. The CDR3 is 12 amino acids. For the CDR3, the DNA is TGTGCCAGCAGCTCGTATGCAGATACGCAGTATTTT. The encoded protein is CASSSYADTQYF.

V gene TRBV4-2 combines with J gene TRBJ1-2; D unresolved. CDR3 length: 14 residues. Trimming cost V 0 bases and J 8 bases, with 13 bases left between them. Germline V gene data show CDR1 as LGHNA and CDR2 as YNFKEQ. The CDR3 here is CASSQDLSGNGYTF. DNA for the CDR3: TGTGCCAGCAGCCAAGATCTTTCTGGGAACGGCTACACCTTC.

This clonotype was observed a handful of times. This chain connects TRBV2 to TRBJ2-5; D possibly uses TRBD1 or TRBD2 (6 bases each). Germline loops: CDR1 SNHLY, CDR2 FYNNEI. Trimming pared 9 bases from V and 5 bases from J, leaving 16 bases between. This CDR3 is 13 amino acids long. The CDR3 DNA follows: TGTGCCAGTTCGACTAGAGGGGGGGAGACCCAGTACTTC. Translating gives CASSTRGGETQYF.

The J gene is TRBJ2-5, the V gene TRBV20-1; no definite D call. Trimming took 3 bases from V and 2 from J, leaving 7 bases between them. In germline, CDR1 is DFQATT, CDR2 SNEGSKA (reference sequence). This CDR3 spans 12 amino acids. The CDR3 DNA sequence: TGCAGTGCTAGTGTTATTCAAGAGACCCAGTACTTC. Translated: CSASVIQETQYF.

This clonotype was recorded a few times. The chain couples TRBV15 to TRBJ2-7; 9 bases match TRBD1. Trimming at V came to 4 bases and at J to 1 base, leaving 11 bases not matched to a gene. The length of the CDR3 is 17 residues. The V gene's germline CDR1 is LNHNV and CDR2 YYDKDF (reference sequence). Here the CDR3 reads CATSKTKGQGTSYEQYF. The CDR3 DNA reads as TGTGCCACCAGCAAAACAAAGGGACAGGGTACTTCCTACGAGCAGTACTTC. Full variable domain (outside the CDR3, taken from reference TRBV15 and TRBJ2-7): DAMVIQNPRYQVTQFGKPVTLSCSQTLNHNVMYWYQQKSSQAPKLLFHYYDKDFNNEADTPDNFQSRRPNTSFCFLDIRSPGLGDTAMYLCATSKTKGQGTSYEQYFGPGTRLTVT.

There are many counts of this clonotype. This chain connects TRBV18 to TRBJ1-6; possibly TRBD1 for D (6 bases). Between the trimmed V and J ends, which lost 3 bases and 5 bases, there was a span of 14 bases. CDR3 size: 16 residues. Looked up from germline, CDR1 is KGHSH and CDR2 is LQKENI. The CDR3 loop reads CASSPPAGQDNSPLHF. CDR3 DNA: TGTGCCAGCTCACCCCCCGCGGGACAAGATAATTCACCCCTCCACTTT.

This clonotype was observed at least ten times. This chain connects TRBV6-2 or TRBV6-3 to TRBJ2-7, with D unclear. The CDR3 sequence is 15 residues long. Trimming cost V 2 bases and J 3 bases, with 14 bases left between them. The germline CDR1 and CDR2 sequences are MNHEY and SVGEGT. This CDR3 is CASSYRPTKNYEQYF. The CDR3 nucleotides are TGTGCCAGCAGTTACAGGCCTACAAAGAACTACGAGCAGTACTTC.

This clonotype was recorded a few times. Given a much more abundant clone one base away, this may be a read error. The J gene is TRBJ1-5, the V gene TRBV3-1; D unclear. The CDR3 runs 16 residues. Germline-derived CDR1 and CDR2 are LGHDT and YNNKEL (reference sequence). CDR3 amino acids: CASSQGRRISNRPQHF. CDR3 DNA sequence: TGTGCCAGCAGCCAAGGTAGGCGGATTAGCAATCGGCCCCAGCATTTT.

This clonotype was found many times. The rearrangement joins TRBV7-2 to TRBJ1-3; D might be TRBD1 (6 bases). The germline V and J ends were trimmed by 5 bases and 6 bases, with 11 bases remaining between them. Germline V CDR1 and CDR2: SGHTA, FQGNSA. The CDR3 sequence is 13 residues long. The CDR3 DNA is TGTGCCAGCAGCCCAGGGGTTATAAACACCATATATTTT. Its protein product is CASSPGVINTIYF.